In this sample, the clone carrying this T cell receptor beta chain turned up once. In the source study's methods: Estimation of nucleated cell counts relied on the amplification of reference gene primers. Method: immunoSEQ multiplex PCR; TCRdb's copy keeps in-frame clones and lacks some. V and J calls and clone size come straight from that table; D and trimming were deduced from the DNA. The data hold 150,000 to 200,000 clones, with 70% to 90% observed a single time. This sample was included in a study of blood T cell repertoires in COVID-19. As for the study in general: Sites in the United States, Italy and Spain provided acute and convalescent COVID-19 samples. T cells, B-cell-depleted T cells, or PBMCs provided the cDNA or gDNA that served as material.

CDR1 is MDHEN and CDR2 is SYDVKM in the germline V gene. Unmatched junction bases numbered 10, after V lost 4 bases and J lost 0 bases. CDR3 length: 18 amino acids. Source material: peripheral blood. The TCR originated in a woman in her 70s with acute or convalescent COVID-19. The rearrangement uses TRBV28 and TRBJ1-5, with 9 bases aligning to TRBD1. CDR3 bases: TGTGCCAGCAGTTCCCCCGGGGACAGGGACTATAGCAATCAGCCCCAGCATTTT. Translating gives CASSSPGDRDYSNQPQHF.